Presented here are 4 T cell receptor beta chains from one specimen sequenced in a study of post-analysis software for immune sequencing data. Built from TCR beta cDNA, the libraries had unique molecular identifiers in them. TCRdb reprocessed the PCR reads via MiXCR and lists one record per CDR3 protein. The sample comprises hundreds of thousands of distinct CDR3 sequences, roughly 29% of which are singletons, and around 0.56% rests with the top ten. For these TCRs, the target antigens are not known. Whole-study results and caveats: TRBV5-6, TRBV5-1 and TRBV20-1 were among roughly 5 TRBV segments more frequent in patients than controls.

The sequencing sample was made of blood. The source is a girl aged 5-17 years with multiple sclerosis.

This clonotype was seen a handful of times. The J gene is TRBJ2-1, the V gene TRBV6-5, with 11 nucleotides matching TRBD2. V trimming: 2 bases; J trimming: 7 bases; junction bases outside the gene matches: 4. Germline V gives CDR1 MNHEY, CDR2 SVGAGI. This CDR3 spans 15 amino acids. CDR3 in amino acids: CASSYILAGGNEQFF. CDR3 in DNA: TGTGCCAGCAGTTACATCCTAGCGGGGGGTAATGAGCAGTTCTTC.

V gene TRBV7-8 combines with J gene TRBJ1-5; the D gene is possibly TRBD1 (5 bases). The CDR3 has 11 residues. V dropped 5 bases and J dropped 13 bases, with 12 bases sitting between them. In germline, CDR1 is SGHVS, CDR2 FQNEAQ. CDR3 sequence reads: CASSPQDSQHF. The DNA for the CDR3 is TGTGCCAGCAGCCCACAGGACTCTCAGCATTTT.

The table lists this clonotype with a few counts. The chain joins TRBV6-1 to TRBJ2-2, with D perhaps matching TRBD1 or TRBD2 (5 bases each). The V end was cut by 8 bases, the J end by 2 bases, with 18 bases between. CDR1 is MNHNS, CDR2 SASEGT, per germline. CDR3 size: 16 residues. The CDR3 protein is CASSFWRTSNTGELFF. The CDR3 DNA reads TGTGCCAGCTCATTCTGGAGGACATCAAACACCGGGGAGCTGTTTTTT.

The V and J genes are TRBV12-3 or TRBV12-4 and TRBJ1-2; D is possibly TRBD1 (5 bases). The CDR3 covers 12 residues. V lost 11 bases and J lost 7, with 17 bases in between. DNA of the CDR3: TGTGCCGGCAACGGGGGTATGGGTGGCTACACCTTC. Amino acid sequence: CAGNGGMGGYTF.